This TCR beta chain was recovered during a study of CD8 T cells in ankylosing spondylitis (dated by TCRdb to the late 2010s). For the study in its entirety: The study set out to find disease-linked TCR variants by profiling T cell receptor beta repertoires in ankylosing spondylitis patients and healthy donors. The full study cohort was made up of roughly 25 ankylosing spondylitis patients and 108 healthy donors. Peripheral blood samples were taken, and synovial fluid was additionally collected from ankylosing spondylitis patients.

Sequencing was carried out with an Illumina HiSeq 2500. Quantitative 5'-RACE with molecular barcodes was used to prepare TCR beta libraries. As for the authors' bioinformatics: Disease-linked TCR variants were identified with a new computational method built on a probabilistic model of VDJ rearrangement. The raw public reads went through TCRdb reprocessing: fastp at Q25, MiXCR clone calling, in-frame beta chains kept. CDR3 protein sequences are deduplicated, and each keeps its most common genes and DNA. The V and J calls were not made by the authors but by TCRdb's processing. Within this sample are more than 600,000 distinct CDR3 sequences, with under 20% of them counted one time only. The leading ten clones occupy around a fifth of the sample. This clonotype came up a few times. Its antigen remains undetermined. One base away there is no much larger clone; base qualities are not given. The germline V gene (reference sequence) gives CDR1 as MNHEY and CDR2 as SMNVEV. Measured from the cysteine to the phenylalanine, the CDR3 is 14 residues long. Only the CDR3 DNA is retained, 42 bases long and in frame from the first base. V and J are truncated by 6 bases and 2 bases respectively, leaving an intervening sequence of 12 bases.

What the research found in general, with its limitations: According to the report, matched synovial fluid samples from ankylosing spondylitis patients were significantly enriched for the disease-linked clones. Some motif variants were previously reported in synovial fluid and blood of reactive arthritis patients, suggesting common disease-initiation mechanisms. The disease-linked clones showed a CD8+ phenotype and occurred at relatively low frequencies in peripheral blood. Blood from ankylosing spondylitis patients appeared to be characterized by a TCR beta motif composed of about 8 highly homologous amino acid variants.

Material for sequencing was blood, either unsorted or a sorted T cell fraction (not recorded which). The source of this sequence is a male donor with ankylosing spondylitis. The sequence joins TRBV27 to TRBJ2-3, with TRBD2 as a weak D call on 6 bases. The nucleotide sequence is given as TGTGCCAGCAGAGGAGCGGGTTACACAGATACGCAGTATTTT. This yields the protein CASRGAGYTDTQYF.